This T cell receptor beta chain was captured by sequencing in a study of blood T cell repertoires in COVID-19. Study-wide background: Acute-phase and convalescent COVID-19 samples originated in the United States, Italy and Spain. T cells, B-cell-depleted T cells, or PBMCs provided the cDNA or gDNA that served as material.

Original analysis: Amplified reference gene primers provided the basis for estimating nucleated cell counts. Produced via immunoSEQ multiplex PCR; TCRdb's table is partial and in-frame only. V and J calls and clone size are those listed in that table; D and trimming were worked out from the DNA. The sample has 200,000 to 300,000 clones; around four fifths are singletons. Trimming took 6 bases from V and 2 from J, leaving 11 bases between them. Germline CDR1 and CDR2: MNHEY and SVGAGI. The CDR3 spans 14 residues. The specimen was peripheral blood. This clonotype originated in a woman between 55 and 75 years old with active or convalescent COVID-19. The genes are TRBV6-5 and TRBJ1-3, with D possibly matching TRBD1 (5 bases). The CDR3 bases are TGTGCCAGCAGCCCCGAGGACACTGGAAACACCATATATTTT. As protein: CASSPEDTGNTIYF.